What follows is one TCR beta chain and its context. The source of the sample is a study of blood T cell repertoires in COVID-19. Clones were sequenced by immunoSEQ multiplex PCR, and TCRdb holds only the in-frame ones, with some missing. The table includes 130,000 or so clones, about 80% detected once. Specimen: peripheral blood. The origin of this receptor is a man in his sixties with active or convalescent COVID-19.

This chain's CDR3 is CASSLSGGTGGYEQYF. DNA for the CDR3: TGTGCCAGCAGTTTATCAGGAGGGACAGGAGGATACGAGCAGTACTTC. The chain recombines TRBV28 with TRBJ2-7; 8 bases fit TRBD1. V lost 1 base and J lost 4; bases outside the gene matches: 9. This CDR3 region has 16 residues. CDR1 and CDR2 (germline): MDHEN, SYDVKM.